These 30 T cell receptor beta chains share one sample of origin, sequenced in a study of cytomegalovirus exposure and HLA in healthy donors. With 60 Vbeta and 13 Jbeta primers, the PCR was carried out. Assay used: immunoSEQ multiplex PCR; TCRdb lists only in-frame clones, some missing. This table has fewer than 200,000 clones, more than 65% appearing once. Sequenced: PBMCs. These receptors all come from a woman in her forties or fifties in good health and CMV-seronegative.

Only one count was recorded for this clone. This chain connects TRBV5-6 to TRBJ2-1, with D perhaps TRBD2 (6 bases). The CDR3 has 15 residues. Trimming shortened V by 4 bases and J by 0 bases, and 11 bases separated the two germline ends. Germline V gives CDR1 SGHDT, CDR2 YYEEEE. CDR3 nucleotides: TGTGCCAGCAGCAGGAGGGGTGTCTCCTACAATGAGCAGTTCTTC. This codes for CASSRRGVSYNEQFF.

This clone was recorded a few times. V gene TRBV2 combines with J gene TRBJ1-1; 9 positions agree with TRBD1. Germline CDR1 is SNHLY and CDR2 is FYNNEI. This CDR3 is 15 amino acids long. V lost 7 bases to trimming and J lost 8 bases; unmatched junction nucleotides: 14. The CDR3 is CASTGSAGQGEEAFF. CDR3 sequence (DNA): TGTGCCAGCACGGGAAGCGCGGGACAGGGTGAGGAAGCTTTCTTT.

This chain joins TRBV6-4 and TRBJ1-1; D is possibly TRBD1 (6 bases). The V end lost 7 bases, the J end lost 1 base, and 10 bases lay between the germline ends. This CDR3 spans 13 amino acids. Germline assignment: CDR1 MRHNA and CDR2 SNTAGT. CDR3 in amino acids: CASKRTENTEAFF. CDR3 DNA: TGTGCCAGCAAGAGGACAGAGAACACTGAAGCTTTCTTT.

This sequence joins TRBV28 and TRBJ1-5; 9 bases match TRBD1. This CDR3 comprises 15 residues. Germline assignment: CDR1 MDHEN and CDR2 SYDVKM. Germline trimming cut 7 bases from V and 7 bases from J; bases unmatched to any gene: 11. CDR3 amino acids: CASNSIGTGFQPQHF. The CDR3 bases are TGTGCCAGCAACTCTATCGGGACAGGGTTCCAGCCCCAGCATTTT. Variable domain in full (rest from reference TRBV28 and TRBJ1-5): DVKVTQSSRYLVKRTGEKVFLECVQDMDHENMFWYRQDPGLGLRLIYFSYDVKMKEKGDIPEGYSVSREKKERFSLILESASTNQTSMYLCASNSIGTGFQPQHFGDGTRLSIL.

The CDR3: CATMSSYEQYF. The CDR3, as DNA: TGTGCCACCATGAGCTCCTACGAGCAGTACTTC. J is TRBJ2-7 and V is TRBV6-6; D uncertain. Germline CDR1 MNHNY, CDR2 SVGAGI (reference sequence). The CDR3 runs 11 residues. The V end was cut by 10 bases, the J end by 0 bases, with 7 bases between.

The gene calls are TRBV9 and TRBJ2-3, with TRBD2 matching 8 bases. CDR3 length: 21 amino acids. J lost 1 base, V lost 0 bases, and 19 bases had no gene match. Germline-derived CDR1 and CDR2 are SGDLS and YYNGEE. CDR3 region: CASSVVIKSVGGAYGTDTQYF. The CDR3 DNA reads TGTGCCAGCAGCGTAGTAATTAAGAGCGTCGGGGGGGCTTACGGCACAGATACGCAGTATTTT.

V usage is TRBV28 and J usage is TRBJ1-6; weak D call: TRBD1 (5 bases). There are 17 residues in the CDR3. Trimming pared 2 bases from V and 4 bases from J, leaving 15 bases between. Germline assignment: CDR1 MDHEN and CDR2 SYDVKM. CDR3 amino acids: CASSLPPRGIYNSPLHF. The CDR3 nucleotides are TGTGCCAGCAGTTTACCCCCCCGGGGGATTTATAATTCACCCCTCCACTTT.

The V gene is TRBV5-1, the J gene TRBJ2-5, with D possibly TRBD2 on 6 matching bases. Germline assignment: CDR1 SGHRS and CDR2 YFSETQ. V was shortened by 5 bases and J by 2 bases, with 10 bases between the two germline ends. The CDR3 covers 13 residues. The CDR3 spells CASRAGTQETQYF. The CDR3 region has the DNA TGCGCCAGCAGGGCCGGGACTCAAGAGACCCAGTACTTC.

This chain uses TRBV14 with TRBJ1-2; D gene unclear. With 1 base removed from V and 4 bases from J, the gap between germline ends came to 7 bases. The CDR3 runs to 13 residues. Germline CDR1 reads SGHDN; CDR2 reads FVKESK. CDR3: CASSQGQAYGYTF. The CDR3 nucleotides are TGTGCCAGCAGCCAAGGTCAAGCCTATGGCTACACCTTC.

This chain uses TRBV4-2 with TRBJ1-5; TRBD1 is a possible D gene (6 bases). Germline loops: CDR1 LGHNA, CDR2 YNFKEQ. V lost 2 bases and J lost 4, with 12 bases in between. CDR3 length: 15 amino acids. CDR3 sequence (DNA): TGTGCCAGCAGCCAACTCGGACAGTTTAATCAGCCCCAGCATTTT. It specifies CASSQLGQFNQPQHF.

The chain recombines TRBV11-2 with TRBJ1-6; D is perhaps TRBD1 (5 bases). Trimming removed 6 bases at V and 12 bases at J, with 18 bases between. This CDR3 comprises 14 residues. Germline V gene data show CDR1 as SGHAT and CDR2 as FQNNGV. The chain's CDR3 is CASSLETVLGPLHF. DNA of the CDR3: TGTGCCAGCAGTTTGGAGACAGTCTTAGGACCCCTCCACTTT.

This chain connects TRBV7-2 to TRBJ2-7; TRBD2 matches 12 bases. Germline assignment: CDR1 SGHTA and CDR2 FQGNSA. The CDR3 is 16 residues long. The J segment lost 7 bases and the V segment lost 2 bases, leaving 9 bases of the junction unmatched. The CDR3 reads CASSLNGGLAGIEQYF. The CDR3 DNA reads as TGTGCCAGCAGCTTAAATGGTGGACTAGCGGGGATTGAGCAGTACTTC.

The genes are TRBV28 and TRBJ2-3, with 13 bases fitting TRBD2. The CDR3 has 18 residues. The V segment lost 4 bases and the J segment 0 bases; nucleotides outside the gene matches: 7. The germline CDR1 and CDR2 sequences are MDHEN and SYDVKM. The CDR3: CASSSPGLAGISTDTQYF. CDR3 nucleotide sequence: TGTGCCAGCAGTTCACCGGGACTAGCGGGGATTAGCACAGATACGCAGTATTTT.

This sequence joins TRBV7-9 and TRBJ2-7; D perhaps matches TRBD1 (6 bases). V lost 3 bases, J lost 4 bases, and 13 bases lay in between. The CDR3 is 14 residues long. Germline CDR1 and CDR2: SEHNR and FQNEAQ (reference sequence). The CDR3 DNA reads TGTGCCAGCAGCTTCTCCAGGACAGATTACGAGCAGTACTTC. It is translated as CASSFSRTDYEQYF.

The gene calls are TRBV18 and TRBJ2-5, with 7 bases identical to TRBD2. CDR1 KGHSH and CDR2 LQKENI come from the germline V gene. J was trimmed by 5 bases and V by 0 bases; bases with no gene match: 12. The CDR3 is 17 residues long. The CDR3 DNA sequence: TGTGCCAGCTCACCACCTGGGTCCGGGACTAAGGGGGAGACCCAGTACTTC. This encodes CASSPPGSGTKGETQYF.

The CDR3 DNA reads as TGTGCCAGCAGCGCCGGAGACTACGAGCAGTACTTC. Its translation is CASSAGDYEQYF. The chain joins TRBV9 to TRBJ2-7, with no clear D. The ends were cut back, 3 bases at V and 3 bases at J, with 7 bases in the middle. This CDR3 has 12 amino acids. Germline lookup yields CDR1 SGDLS and CDR2 YYNGEE.

The CDR3 loop is CAISESLEGKPAEAFF. The CDR3 nucleotides read TGTGCCATCAGTGAGTCATTGGAGGGGAAGCCAGCTGAAGCTTTCTTT. V gene TRBV10-3 combines with J gene TRBJ1-1; perhaps TRBD1 as D (5 bases). Germline CDR1 and CDR2: ENHRY and SYGVKD. This CDR3 is built from 16 residues. Deletions cut 0 bases from V and 6 bases from J, with 17 bases between.

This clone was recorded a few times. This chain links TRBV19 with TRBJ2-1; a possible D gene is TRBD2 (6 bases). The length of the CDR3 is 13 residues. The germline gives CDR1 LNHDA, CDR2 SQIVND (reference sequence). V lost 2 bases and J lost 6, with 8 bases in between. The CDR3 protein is CASSIQGGNEQFF. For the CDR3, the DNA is TGTGCCAGTAGTATACAGGGAGGCAATGAGCAGTTCTTC.

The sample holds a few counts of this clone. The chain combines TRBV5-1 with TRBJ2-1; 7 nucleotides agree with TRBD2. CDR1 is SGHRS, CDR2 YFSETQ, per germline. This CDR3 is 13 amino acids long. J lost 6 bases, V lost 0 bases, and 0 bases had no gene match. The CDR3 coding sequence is TGCGCCAGCAGCTTGGGACTAGCCAATGAGCAGTTCTTC. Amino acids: CASSLGLANEQFF.

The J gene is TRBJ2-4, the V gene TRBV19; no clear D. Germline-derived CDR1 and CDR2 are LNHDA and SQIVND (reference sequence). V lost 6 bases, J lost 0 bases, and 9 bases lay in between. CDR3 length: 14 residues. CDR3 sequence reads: CASRGDIAKNIQYF. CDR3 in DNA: TGTGCCAGTAGAGGAGATATAGCCAAAAACATTCAGTACTTC. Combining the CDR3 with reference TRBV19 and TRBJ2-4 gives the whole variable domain DGGITQSPKYLFRKEGQNVTLSCEQNLNHDAMYWYRQDPGQGLRLIYYSQIVNDFQKGDIAEGYSVSREKKESFPLTVTSAQKNPTAFYLCASRGDIAKNIQYFGAGTRLSVL.

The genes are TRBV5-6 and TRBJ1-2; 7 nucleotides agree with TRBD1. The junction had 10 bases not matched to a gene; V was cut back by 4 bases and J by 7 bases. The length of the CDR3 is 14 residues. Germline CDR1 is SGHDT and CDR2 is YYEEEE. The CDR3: CASSPRQGTTGYTF. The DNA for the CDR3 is TGTGCCAGCAGCCCAAGACAGGGAACAACTGGCTACACCTTC.

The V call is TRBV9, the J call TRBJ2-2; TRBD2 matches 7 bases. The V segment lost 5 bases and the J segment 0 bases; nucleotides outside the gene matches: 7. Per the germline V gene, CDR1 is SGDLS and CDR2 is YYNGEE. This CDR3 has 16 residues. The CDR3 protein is CASSLSGGPNTGELFF. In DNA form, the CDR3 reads TGTGCCAGCAGTCTTTCGGGAGGCCCGAACACCGGGGAGCTGTTTTTT.

CDR3 amino acids: CASSIDSAQDTFNEKLFF. CDR3 in DNA: TGTGCCAGTAGTATAGACTCGGCGCAGGACACCTTTAATGAAAAACTGTTTTTT. J is TRBJ1-4 and V is TRBV19; D is possibly TRBD1 (5 bases). This CDR3 is built from 18 residues. Germline assignment: CDR1 LNHDA and CDR2 SQIVND (reference sequence). The V end was cut by 0 bases, the J end by 4 bases, with 18 bases between.

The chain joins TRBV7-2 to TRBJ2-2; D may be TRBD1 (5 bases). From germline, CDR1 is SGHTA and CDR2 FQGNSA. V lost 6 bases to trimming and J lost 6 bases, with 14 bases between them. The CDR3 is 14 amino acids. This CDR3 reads CASSLRAMPGELFF. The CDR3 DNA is TGTGCCAGCAGTCTCAGGGCTATGCCCGGGGAGCTGTTTTTT. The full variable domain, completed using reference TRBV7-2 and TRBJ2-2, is GAGVSQSPSNKVTEKGKDVELRCDPISGHTALYWYRQSLGQGLEFLIYFQGNSAPDKSGLPSDRFSAERTGGSVSTLTIQRTQQEDSAVYLCASSLRAMPGELFFGEGSRLTVL.

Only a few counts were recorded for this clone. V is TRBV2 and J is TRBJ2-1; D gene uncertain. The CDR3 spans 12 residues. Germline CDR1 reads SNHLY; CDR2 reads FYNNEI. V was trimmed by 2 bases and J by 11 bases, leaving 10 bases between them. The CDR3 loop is CASSERTNQQFF. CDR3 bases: TGTGCCAGCAGTGAACGAACTAATCAGCAGTTCTTC.

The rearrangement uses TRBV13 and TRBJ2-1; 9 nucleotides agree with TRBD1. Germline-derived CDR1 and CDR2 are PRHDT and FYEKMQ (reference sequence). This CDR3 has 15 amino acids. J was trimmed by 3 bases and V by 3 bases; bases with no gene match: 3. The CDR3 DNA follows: TGTGCCAGCAGCTTGGGGACAGGGATCTACAATGAGCAGTTCTTC. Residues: CASSLGTGIYNEQFF.

For the CDR3, the DNA is TGTGCCAGCGGTGTAGGGGTGGCGGGAAACACCATATATTTT. This encodes CASGVGVAGNTIYF. This chain joins TRBV6-5 and TRBJ1-3, with D perhaps TRBD1 (5 bases). Germline CDR1 is MNHEY and CDR2 is SVGAGI. The CDR3 runs to 14 residues. Between the trimmed V and J ends, which lost 8 bases and 4 bases, there was a span of 15 bases.

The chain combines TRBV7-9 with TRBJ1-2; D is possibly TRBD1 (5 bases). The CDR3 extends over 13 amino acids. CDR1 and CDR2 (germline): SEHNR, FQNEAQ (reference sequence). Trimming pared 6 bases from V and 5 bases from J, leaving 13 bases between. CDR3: CASRRTPEYGYTF. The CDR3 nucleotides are TGTGCCAGCAGAAGGACACCGGAATATGGCTACACCTTC.

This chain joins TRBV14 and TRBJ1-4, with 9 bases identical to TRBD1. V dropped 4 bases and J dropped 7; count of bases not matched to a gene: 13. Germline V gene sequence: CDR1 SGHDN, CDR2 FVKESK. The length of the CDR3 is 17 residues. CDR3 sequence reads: CASSLPGQGFYFEKLFF. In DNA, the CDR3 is TGTGCCAGCAGCCTTCCGGGACAGGGTTTTTATTTTGAAAAACTGTTTTTT.

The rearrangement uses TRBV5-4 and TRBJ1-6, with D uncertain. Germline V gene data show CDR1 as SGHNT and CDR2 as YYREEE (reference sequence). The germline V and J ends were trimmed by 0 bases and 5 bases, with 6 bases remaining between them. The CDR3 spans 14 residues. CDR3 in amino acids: CASSLGLDNSPLHF. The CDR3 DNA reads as TGTGCCAGCAGCTTGGGGTTAGATAATTCACCCCTCCACTTT.